This passage covers 27 T cell receptor beta chains from one sample sequenced in a study of memory CD4+ T cells and cytomegalovirus serostatus. Clones were sequenced by immunoSEQ multiplex PCR, and TCRdb holds only the in-frame ones, with some missing. The repertoire holds about 25,000 clones, with roughly 76% as singletons. The sort gate was single viable CD3+CD4+CD8-CD45RO+ cells for memory CD4+ T cells. The sequenced material came from memory CD4+ T cells from blood. Every receptor here comes from an adult in good health and CMV-seronegative.

The chain couples TRBV2 to TRBJ2-7, with D possibly being TRBD2 (6 bases). Germline V gene data show CDR1 as SNHLY and CDR2 as FYNNEI. Trimming pared 6 bases from V and 6 bases from J, leaving 15 bases between. The CDR3 has 13 residues. CDR3 sequence: CASRTRGVSEQYF. DNA of the CDR3: TGTGCCAGCAGGACTAGGGGAGTCTCCGAGCAGTACTTC.

This clone was detected only a few times. This sequence joins TRBV28 and TRBJ1-2, with 10 bases identical to TRBD1. V shed 5 bases, J shed 8 bases, and the junction held 14 bases outside the gene matches. CDR3 size: 16 residues. CDR1 and CDR2 (germline): MDHEN, SYDVKM. CDR3 residues: CASSMGATGGVGGYTF. The CDR3 DNA is TGTGCCAGCAGTATGGGGGCGACAGGGGGCGTAGGAGGCTACACCTTC.

The CDR3 DNA follows: TGTGCCAGCAGCACTCTTCCCGGGACTAGTGCCTACGAGCAGTACTTC. Amino acid sequence: CASSTLPGTSAYEQYF. The chain employs TRBV11-2 and TRBJ2-7, with 8 positions matching TRBD2. V lost 5 bases to trimming and J lost 2 bases; unmatched junction nucleotides: 11. The CDR3 is 16 amino acids. From germline, CDR1 is SGHAT and CDR2 FQNNGV.

V usage is TRBV6-1 and J usage is TRBJ2-6; D unresolved. V lost 6 bases and J 0 bases, leaving 6 bases between the germline ends. The CDR3 is 14 residues long. Per germline, CDR1 MNHNS and CDR2 SASEGT. The CDR3, as DNA: TGTGCCAGCAGCTTACCCTCTGGGGCCAACGTCCTGACTTTC. Protein product: CASSLPSGANVLTF.

The chain couples TRBV7-9 to TRBJ2-2; D gene uncertain. Germline lookup yields CDR1 SEHNR and CDR2 FQNEAQ (reference sequence). Trimming took 4 bases from V and 7 from J, leaving 19 bases between them. The CDR3 runs 16 residues. CDR3 region: CASSSTRGEAGGELFF. The CDR3 nucleotides read TGTGCCAGCAGCTCGACCCGTGGAGAAGCCGGCGGGGAGCTGTTTTTT.

This clone was seen a handful of times. V and J are TRBV19 and TRBJ1-1; tentative D call: TRBD1 (6 bases). The CDR3 covers 13 residues. V was cut by 5 bases and J by 9 bases, with 16 bases left in between. The germline V gene encodes CDR1 LNHDA and CDR2 SQIVND (reference sequence). CDR3 amino acids: CASSFGHGTKAFF. The CDR3 DNA reads TGTGCCAGTAGTTTTGGTCACGGGACAAAAGCTTTCTTT. The full variable domain, in which reference TRBV19 and TRBJ1-1 provide the parts outside the CDR3, is DGGITQSPKYLFRKEGQNVTLSCEQNLNHDAMYWYRQDPGQGLRLIYYSQIVNDFQKGDIAEGYSVSREKKESFPLTVTSAQKNPTAFYLCASSFGHGTKAFFGQGTRLTVV.

The V and J genes are TRBV5-1 and TRBJ2-5, with 7 bases that match TRBD2. The CDR3 spans 16 residues. J lost 2 bases, V lost 6 bases, and 13 bases had no gene match. Germline CDR1 and CDR2: SGHRS and YFSETQ. The CDR3 nucleotides are TGCGCCAGCATCGTCGGGCTAGCGGATAGACAAGAGACCCAGTACTTC. It translates to CASIVGLADRQETQYF.

The table lists this clone with a few counts. This chain joins TRBV6-6 and TRBJ2-1; D perhaps matches TRBD1 (5 bases). This CDR3 is built from 14 residues. Germline V CDR1 and CDR2: MNHNY, SVGAGI (reference sequence). The V end was cut by 10 bases, the J end by 0 bases, with 13 bases between. The CDR3 DNA follows: TGTGCCACCTTACGACAGAGCTCCTACAATGAGCAGTTCTTC. Translation: CATLRQSSYNEQFF.

The genes are TRBV7-9 and TRBJ2-7, with D unresolved. CDR3 length: 14 amino acids. The V end lost 1 base, the J end lost 6 bases, and 13 bases lay between the germline ends. CDR1 and CDR2 (germline): SEHNR, FQNEAQ (reference sequence). The CDR3 DNA reads TGTGCCAGCAGCTTAGTCGAAATCGTCTCCGAGCAGTACTTC. Protein: CASSLVEIVSEQYF.

The chain recombines TRBV7-2 with TRBJ2-1; D could derive from TRBD1 or TRBD2 (5 bases each). The CDR3 consists of 13 residues. Trimming cost V 5 bases and J 5 bases, with 10 bases left between them. Germline values: CDR1 SGHTA, CDR2 FQGNSA. Written as DNA, the CDR3 is TGTGCCAGCAGCCGGGACCTACACAATGAGCAGTTCTTC. Residues: CASSRDLHNEQFF.

The gene calls are TRBV11-2 and TRBJ2-7; 7 bases match TRBD1. Germline V gene sequence: CDR1 SGHAT, CDR2 FQNNGV. V was pared by 5 bases and J by 3 bases, with 7 bases of the junction left unmatched. The CDR3 has 14 residues. DNA for the CDR3: TGTGCCAGCAGCCGGCTTACAGGGGTCTACGAGCAGTACTTC. Translated, it gives CASSRLTGVYEQYF. The full variable domain, in which reference TRBV11-2 and TRBJ2-7 provide the parts outside the CDR3, is EAGVAQSPRYKIIEKRQSVAFWCNPISGHATLYWYQQILGQGPKLLIQFQNNGVVDDSQLPKDRFSAERLKGVDSTLKIQPAKLEDSAVYLCASSRLTGVYEQYFGPGTRLTVT.

The rearrangement joins TRBV7-7 to TRBJ2-7; the D is unclear. V lost 5 bases and J 2 bases, leaving 13 bases between the germline ends. The germline CDR1 and CDR2 sequences are SSHAT and FNYEAQ (reference sequence). The CDR3 is 14 amino acids. The CDR3 DNA reads as TGTGCCAGCAGCCCGGACGGCCGTACCTACGAGCAGTACTTC. This sequence encodes CASSPDGRTYEQYF.

The chain joins TRBV6-5 to TRBJ2-3; D is uncertain. V was shortened by 2 bases and J by 6 bases, with 9 bases between the two germline ends. The germline V gene has CDR1 MNHEY and CDR2 SVGAGI. CDR3 size: 13 residues. The CDR3 bases are TGTGCCAGCAGTTACCGCACAAGGGATACGCAGTATTTT. It codes for CASSYRTRDTQYF.

V usage is TRBV7-6 and J usage is TRBJ1-1, with D uncertain. V was clipped by 2 bases and J by 1 base, with 20 bases between them. This CDR3 region has 18 residues. Germline values: CDR1 SGHVS, CDR2 FNYEAQ. In DNA form, the CDR3 reads TGTGCCAGCAGCTTAATCCACGGTGGGTGGGGTAAGAACACTGAAGCTTTCTTT. It translates to CASSLIHGGWGKNTEAFF.

The rearrangement joins TRBV9 to TRBJ2-1; perhaps D is TRBD1 or TRBD2 (5 bases each). The CDR3 totals 15 residues. The germline gives CDR1 SGDLS, CDR2 YYNGEE. The V and J ends lost 0 bases and 9 bases respectively, with 16 bases between them. The CDR3 here is CASSVESRGDFEQFF. CDR3 DNA sequence: TGTGCCAGCAGCGTAGAGTCTAGAGGGGATTTTGAGCAGTTCTTC.

This chain joins TRBV28 and TRBJ1-2; D is uncertain. This CDR3 is built from 14 residues. V lost 3 bases to trimming and J lost 7 bases, with 15 bases between them. Looked up from germline, CDR1 is MDHEN and CDR2 is SYDVKM. CDR3 sequence (DNA): TGTGCCAGCAGTTTTGCGAGAACGCGGAGTGGCTACACCTTC. This gives the protein CASSFARTRSGYTF.

This clone has only a few counts. The chain has TRBV6-1 and TRBJ2-3; TRBD2 agrees at 13 bases. Germline assignment: CDR1 MNHNS and CDR2 SASEGT. This CDR3 has 17 amino acids. The ends lost 3 bases at V and 2 bases at J; junction bases unmatched: 5. CDR3 coding DNA: TGTGCCAGCAGTGAGCGACTAGCGGGGGGATACACAGATACGCAGTATTTT. This gives the protein CASSERLAGGYTDTQYF.

This chain joins TRBV6-5 and TRBJ1-3; D gene unclear. Trimming cost V 0 bases and J 0 bases, with 9 bases left between them. The CDR3 is made up of 16 amino acids. Germline lookup yields CDR1 MNHEY and CDR2 SVGAGI. The CDR3 DNA reads as TGTGCCAGCAGTTACTCAGGCAGTTTCTCTGGAAACACCATATATTTT. Protein: CASSYSGSFSGNTIYF.

This clone was observed a few times. The V call is TRBV6-6, the J call TRBJ1-2, with D maybe TRBD1 (6 bases). V was trimmed by 4 bases and J by 2 bases, leaving 14 bases between them. CDR1 and CDR2 from the germline V gene are MNHNY and SVGAGI (reference sequence). This CDR3 is built from 15 residues. The CDR3 protein is CASSSAGEANYGYTF. The CDR3 region has the DNA TGTGCCAGCAGTTCGGCAGGGGAAGCGAACTATGGCTACACCTTC.

This clone was picked up one time. V usage is TRBV9 and J usage is TRBJ2-1; 8 positions agree with TRBD2. V dropped 2 bases and J dropped 6; count of bases not matched to a gene: 10. The length of the CDR3 is 16 residues. Germline CDR1 reads SGDLS; CDR2 reads YYNGEE. In nucleotides, the CDR3 is TGTGCCAGCAGCGTCTCTCCGGCGGGAGGTACCAATGAGCAGTTCTTC. This encodes CASSVSPAGGTNEQFF.

J is TRBJ1-3 and V is TRBV10-2; 8 positions agree with TRBD1. Germline V gene sequence: CDR1 WSHSY, CDR2 SAAADI. The V segment lost 0 bases and the J segment 4 bases; nucleotides outside the gene matches: 5. The CDR3 contains 16 residues. The CDR3 loop is CASSESSGGAGNTIYF. The CDR3, as DNA: TGCGCCAGCAGTGAGTCGTCAGGGGGCGCGGGAAACACCATATATTTT.

This clone is judged medium-sized. The chain uses TRBV5-1 and TRBJ1-1; 9 bases are a match to TRBD1. The CDR3 has 15 residues. The V and J ends lost 0 bases and 5 bases, in that order; junction bases with no gene match: 5. Germline values: CDR1 SGHRS, CDR2 YFSETQ. CDR3: CASSLGDRDLTEAFF. The CDR3 bases are TGCGCCAGCAGCTTGGGGGACAGGGATCTAACTGAAGCTTTCTTT.

V and J are TRBV28 and TRBJ2-1; D is perhaps TRBD1 or TRBD2 (5 bases each). The CDR3 spans 16 residues. Looked up from germline, CDR1 is MDHEN and CDR2 is SYDVKM. V lost 4 bases and J lost 6, with 19 bases in between. The CDR3 nucleotides are TGTGCCAGCAGTTCCCCACCGACGGGGACCACCAATGAGCAGTTCTTC. This codes for CASSSPPTGTTNEQFF.

A single count supports this clone. This chain connects TRBV18 to TRBJ2-3; possibly TRBD1 for D (6 bases). The ends were cut back, 6 bases at V and 2 bases at J, with 15 bases in the middle. The germline V gene has CDR1 KGHSH and CDR2 LQKENI. This CDR3 region has 15 residues. In DNA form, the CDR3 reads TGTGCCAGCTCCCAAACTGGACAGCTCACAGATACGCAGTATTTT. Translated: CASSQTGQLTDTQYF.

This clone was observed a handful of times. V gene TRBV5-1 combines with J gene TRBJ1-2, with 7 bases lining up with TRBD1. The CDR3 consists of 16 residues. Germline-derived CDR1 and CDR2 are SGHRS and YFSETQ. V dropped 4 bases and J dropped 2; count of bases not matched to a gene: 11. The chain's CDR3 is CASSAGTEAPNYGYTF. CDR3 nucleotide sequence: TGCGCCAGCAGCGCCGGGACAGAGGCGCCAAACTATGGCTACACCTTC.

The CDR3 sequence: CASSLNWVPGQGEAFF. CDR3 nucleotide sequence: TGTGCCAGCAGCTTAAATTGGGTCCCGGGACAGGGTGAAGCTTTCTTT. The gene calls are TRBV7-2 and TRBJ1-1, with 9 bases that match TRBD1. This CDR3 spans 16 amino acids. Germline V gene data show CDR1 as SGHTA and CDR2 as FQGNSA. With 2 bases clipped from V and 7 bases from J, the junction kept 11 bases outside the gene matches.

This clone came up a few times. This chain links TRBV27 with TRBJ1-5; D ambiguous. CDR3 size: 15 residues. V shed 0 bases and J shed 3 bases, with 9 bases lying between them. Germline-derived CDR1 and CDR2 are MNHEY and SMNVEV (reference sequence). The chain's CDR3 is CASSLSLANNQPQHF. The CDR3 DNA sequence: TGTGCCAGCAGTTTATCGTTGGCCAACAATCAGCCCCAGCATTTT.